This T cell receptor beta chain was identified during a study of cytomegalovirus exposure and HLA in healthy donors. The overall study: Most genotyped donors, approximately 81% of 398, had Caucasian-associated genetic ancestry.

The PCR had 60 Vbeta and 13 Jbeta primers. Repertoires were generated with immunoSEQ multiplex PCR, while TCRdb's copy carries only in-frame clones and drops some. In the table there are around 190,000 clones, roughly 10% of which are singletons. Study-level results: The later analysis indicated that the majority of CMV-associated TCR beta chains appeared HLA-restricted. Some segments of the V type, notably TRBV6-2 and TRBV6-3, were excluded as indistinguishable. Most TCR sequences showed up rarely, but some public TCRs showed up in many donors.

The germline V and J ends were trimmed by 5 bases and 8 bases, with 15 bases remaining between them. Germline CDR1 is MNHEY and CDR2 is SMNVEV (reference sequence). CDR3 length: 13 residues. This clone occurred a few times. Its antigen remains unidentified. The source material was PBMCs. This receptor was taken from a woman in her 30s in good health and CMV-seropositive. J is TRBJ1-2 and V is TRBV27, with D possibly TRBD1 on 5 matching bases. The CDR3 DNA reads as TGTGCCAGCAGTCCCACTGCTGGGGGGGGCTACACCTTC. Translation gives CASSPTAGGGYTF.